This T cell receptor (beta chain) originates from a study of identical twins (dated by TCRdb to about 2016). Regarding the research as a whole: To test whether fetal clonotypes persist, the study used deep sequencing on TCR alpha and beta repertoires from monozygotic twins, unrelated adults of various ages, and cord blood. To rule out contamination, replicate twin experiments were performed at different times with different library preparation protocols. Overall results and qualifications from the work: Invariant T cells such as MAIT and iNKT could partly confound zero-insertion analyses, though diverse VJ usage argued against this for most clonotypes. Recombination models systematically underestimated out-of-frame TCR alpha sharing in monozygotic twins but agreed with sharing between unrelated individuals. Abundant cord blood beta clonotypes had fewer insertions, young adult naive repertoires showed a similar but weaker trend, and memory repertoires showed no such trend. Conclusions relied on cross-sectional statistical analysis, since the same donors could not be followed over many years. The excess sharing between twins in beta out-of-frame sequences was weaker because fewer shared sequences reduced the signal-to-noise ratio. Compared with coincidental sharing between unrelated individuals, out-of-frame TCR alpha sequences shared between twins showed an excess of sequences with low generation probability.

The protocol used for the library was 5' RACE. Instrument on record: Illumina HiSeq 2000. Template switching added a universal primer binding site, and the final cDNA carried a unique molecular identifier that allowed TCR cDNA molecules to be counted accurately. Specific primers in the conserved constant-segment region were used to synthesize first-strand cDNA for TCR alpha and beta chains. Each cDNA library was double barcoded, with a SMART-Mk sample barcode plus Illumina barcodes, to control for contamination. TruSeq adapter sequences, together with Illumina sample barcodes, were added in two successive PCR steps. The TCR alpha and beta cDNA libraries were sequenced on the Illumina HiSeq platform using custom primers. Under the source paper's analysis protocol: MiGEC was used to process raw reads and extract unique molecular identifiers, and MiXCR was used to find CDR3 positions. For each individual, recombination models were inferred using an EM algorithm with the repgenHMM and IGoR tools. Shared clonotypes were analyzed with the tcR package in R, and sharing was normalized by the product of cloneset sizes. Out-of-frame nonproductive sequences were analyzed to study raw recombination free of thymic and clonal selection effects. TCRdb redid the processing of the public reads, applying fastp at Q25 and MiXCR, and retained in-frame beta chains. Every CDR3 protein is listed once, alongside the most common genes and DNA of its rows. The authors' filters were not applied to this entry. The sample has 450,000 to 500,000 distinct CDR3 sequences on record, approximately 15% of them singletons. The ten largest clonotypes hold more than 0.8% of the sample.

Every donor was a healthy Caucasian. The twin cohort comprised three pairs of female monozygotic twins, all aged about 18 to 29 years. Positive isolation kits from Invitrogen were used to isolate the CD4+ and CD8+ T cell populations. CDR1 and CDR2 are drawn from the germline V gene (reference sequence): DFQATT, SNEGSKA. The CDR3 sequence holds 15 residues, the cysteine and phenylalanine included. Just CDR3 DNA is preserved here, 45 bases in frame from base 1. Trimming removed 2 bases from V and 4 bases from J; the gene matches leave 2 bases unexplained. This clonotype came up a few times. Its antigen specificity is not known. Base quality data are lacking; no much larger clone is found one base away. The sample also formed part of further work on yellow fever vaccine responses in identical twins. The second source states: The T cell response to vaccination in identical twins was reported by the authors to appear partly convergent and partly personalized. The study precisely tracked vaccine-responding T cell clones in identical twins.

The sequence came from a woman aged 18-30 years in good health. Sequencing input: CD4+ T cells sorted from blood. This receptor chain uses TRBV20-1 and TRBJ2-5; TRBD2 fits 15 bases in the junction. Read as DNA, the sequence is TGCAGTGCTAGATCGGGACTAGCGGGAGGAGAGACCCAGTACTTC. Translated, it gives CSARSGLAGGETQYF.